The next 14 T cell receptor beta chains were all read from a single sample in a study of PD-L1 blockade in urothelial cancer. Repertoires were generated with immunoSEQ multiplex PCR, while TCRdb's copy carries only in-frame clones and drops some. The data show around 38,000 clones, roughly 90% seen once. Specified time point: peripheral blood 6 weeks after treatment start. The sample was PBMCs, taken around atezolizumab (anti-PD-L1) treatment. Source of these receptors: a man between 60 and 75 years old with urothelial cancer.

This clone was seen more than once but under ten times. The chain is built from TRBV30 and TRBJ1-5; TRBD1 might be the D (6 bases). V gave up 0 bases and J gave up 4 bases, with 13 bases separating them. CDR3 length: 15 amino acids. Germline V lookup: CDR1 GTSNPN, CDR2 SVGIG (reference sequence). In nucleotides, the CDR3 is TGTGCCTGGAGTGTACGGGTCGGGACAAATCAGCCCCAGCATTTT. Its translation: CAWSVRVGTNQPQHF.

The chain carries TRBV7-6 and TRBJ2-2; 9 nucleotides line up with TRBD1. Germline lookup yields CDR1 SGHVS and CDR2 FNYEAQ. V was pared by 7 bases and J by 7 bases, with 10 bases of the junction left unmatched. CDR3 length: 15 amino acids. The CDR3 loop reads CASTTGGRGIGELFF. In DNA, the CDR3 is TGTGCCAGCACAACAGGGGGCAGGGGGATCGGGGAGCTGTTTTTT. The full variable domain, in which reference TRBV7-6 and TRBJ2-2 provide the parts outside the CDR3, is GAGVSQSPRYKVTKRGQDVALRCDPISGHVSLYWYRQALGQGPEFLTYFNYEAQQDKSGLPNDRFSAERPEGSISTLTIQRTEQRDSAMYRCASTTGGRGIGELFFGEGSRLTVL.

The chain employs TRBV15 and TRBJ1-5; perhaps TRBD1 as D (5 bases). CDR1 and CDR2 from the germline V gene are LNHNV and YYDKDF (reference sequence). V was shortened by 1 base and J by 6 bases, with 10 bases between the two germline ends. This CDR3 contains 14 residues. The CDR3 DNA sequence: TGTGCCACCAGCAGAGGTAGGGGTACTCAGCCCCAGCATTTT. As protein: CATSRGRGTQPQHF.

The rearrangement uses TRBV30 and TRBJ1-1, with TRBD1 identical over 8 bases. Germline V gene lookup returns CDR1 GTSNPN and CDR2 SVGIG (reference sequence). CDR3 size: 18 residues. The ends lost 2 bases at V and 4 bases at J; junction bases unmatched: 18. Written as DNA, the CDR3 is TGTGCCTGGAGTACAAAGGGGCAGGGGGCGCTAGGGGGCACTGAAGCTTTCTTT. It specifies CAWSTKGQGALGGTEAFF. Supplemented by reference TRBV30 and TRBJ1-1, the full variable domain reads SQTIHQWPATLVQPVGSPLSLECTVEGTSNPNLYWYRQAAGRGLQLLFYSVGIGQISSEVPQNLSASRPQDRQFILSSKKLLLSDSGFYLCAWSTKGQGALGGTEAFFGQGTRLTVV.

The chain has TRBV18 and TRBJ1-1; TRBD1 aligns across 11 bases. V gave up 3 bases and J gave up 4 bases; unmatched junction bases: 7. CDR1 is KGHSH and CDR2 is LQKENI in the germline V gene. There are 16 residues in the CDR3. The CDR3 DNA sequence: TGTGCCAGCTCACCGTGGACAGGGGGCGGGATCACTGAAGCTTTCTTT. Translating it yields CASSPWTGGGITEAFF.

The chain joins TRBV10-3 to TRBJ2-7, with D perhaps matching TRBD1 (6 bases). CDR3 size: 14 residues. V lost 5 bases and J lost 0, with 11 bases in between. Germline CDR1 ENHRY, CDR2 SYGVKD. The CDR3 loop reads CAISNLDSSYEQYF. In DNA form, the CDR3 reads TGTGCCATCAGTAACCTGGACAGCTCCTACGAGCAGTACTTC.

The CDR3 loop is CASSLSGDYNEQFF. In DNA, the CDR3 is TGTGCCAGCAGCTTAAGCGGAGATTACAATGAGCAGTTCTTC. The rearrangement uses TRBV11-3 and TRBJ2-1, with a weak D call TRBD2 (5 bases). Germline assignment: CDR1 SGHNT and CDR2 YENEEA. The V and J ends lost 2 bases and 4 bases respectively, with 9 bases between them. The CDR3 runs to 14 residues.

The chain uses TRBV30 and TRBJ2-7; perhaps TRBD2 as D (6 bases). Germline assignment: CDR1 GTSNPN and CDR2 SVGIG (reference sequence). The CDR3 contains 17 residues. V was pared by 5 bases and J by 7 bases, with 30 bases between. The CDR3 protein is CAWAIRDWGRGRGEQYF. DNA for the CDR3: TGTGCCTGGGCGATCCGGGACTGGGGAAGGGGAAGAGGAGAGCAGTACTTC.

The gene calls are TRBV6-5 and TRBJ2-7; 9 nucleotides agree with TRBD1. Germline V gene sequence: CDR1 MNHEY, CDR2 SVGAGI. CDR3 length: 14 amino acids. The V and J ends lost 6 bases and 1 base, in that order; junction bases with no gene match: 4. CDR3: CASRGTGSSYEQYF. CDR3 sequence (DNA): TGTGCCAGCAGGGGGACAGGGTCTTCCTACGAGCAGTACTTC.

The chain carries TRBV6-6 and TRBJ2-7, with 7 bases that match TRBD2. Unmatched junction bases numbered 6, after V lost 8 bases and J lost 2 bases. This CDR3 has 13 residues. Germline loops: CDR1 MNHNY, CDR2 SVGAGI (reference sequence). CDR3 DNA: TGTGCCAGCTCGCGTGGGAGGGCCTACGAGCAGTACTTC. This sequence encodes CASSRGRAYEQYF.

The chain couples TRBV4-3 to TRBJ2-1, with unresolved D. The CDR3 contains 15 residues. V lost 4 bases to trimming and J lost 9 bases, with 19 bases between them. CDR1 is LGHNA and CDR2 is YSLEER in the germline V gene. CDR3 residues: CASSRSPYLASEQFF. CDR3 coding DNA: TGCGCCAGCAGCCGGTCCCCGTACCTTGCGAGTGAGCAGTTCTTC.

This rearrangement joins TRBV15 to TRBJ2-5; 12 nucleotides match TRBD2. The V gene's germline CDR1 is LNHNV and CDR2 YYDKDF (reference sequence). The V and J ends lost 0 bases and 5 bases, in that order; junction bases with no gene match: 7. The CDR3 runs 17 residues. The CDR3 sequence: CATSRDLAGGPEETQYF. CDR3 coding DNA: TGTGCCACCAGCAGAGATCTAGCGGGGGGGCCGGAGGAGACCCAGTACTTC.

This chain connects TRBV10-2 to TRBJ2-7, with D perhaps matching TRBD2 (6 bases). The CDR3 loop spans 13 amino acids. CDR1 is WSHSY and CDR2 is SAAADI in the germline V gene. V was shortened by 3 bases and J by 4 bases, with 10 bases between the two germline ends. CDR3 sequence: CASSDGGGYEQYF. The CDR3 bases are TGCGCCAGCAGTGACGGGGGAGGATACGAGCAGTACTTC.

J is TRBJ1-3 and V is TRBV7-9, with D hard to call. Germline CDR1 reads SEHNR; CDR2 reads FQNEAQ (reference sequence). Trimming left V 6 bases short and J 0 bases short, with 9 bases between. This CDR3 comprises 14 residues. CDR3 sequence reads: CASSRAGSGNTIYF. CDR3 in DNA: TGTGCCAGCAGTCGCGCGGGCTCTGGAAACACCATATATTTT.